This TCR beta chain was captured in a study of OX40 agonist ivuxolimab in advanced cancers. Notes on the study in general: Still undetermined is the antigen specificity of the expanded peripheral T cells. At doses 0.1 to 3.0 mg/kg, CD4+ and CD8+ clones expanded. Expanded clones were, on average, more numerous among CD8+ T cells than CD4+. Low normalized T-cell clonal expansion was also seen in some nonresponders.

With regard to this clone: Antigen unknown.

Germline-derived CDR1 and CDR2 are MDHEN and SYDVKM. The CDR3 spans 15 residues. V lost 6 bases, J lost 1 base, and 15 bases lay in between. Sequenced by immunoSEQ multiplex PCR; TCRdb stores in-frame clones only, minus some. In the table there are 100,000 or so clones, about 90% of which are singletons. Here the sequenced sample was CD4+ or CD8+ T cells sorted from blood, taken in a trial of the OX40 agonist ivuxolimab. The chain is built from TRBV28 and TRBJ2-5, with D perhaps assigned TRBD1 or TRBD2 (5 bases each). The receptor was isolated from an adult with an advanced solid tumor such as melanoma, head and neck, liver or kidney cancer. In nucleotides, the CDR3 is TGTGCCAGCAGCGGGGCAGGAGAAACCCAAGAGACCCAGTACTTC. Amino acids: CASSGAGETQETQYF.